This T cell receptor (beta chain) was captured in a study of blood T cell repertoires in COVID-19. Across the study: Specimens from acute and convalescent COVID-19 originated in the United States, Italy and Spain.

This table comes from immunoSEQ multiplex PCR, and its TCRdb copy is limited to in-frame clones, with some not included. This table has hundreds of thousands of clones, approximately 86% appearing once. The germline V gene has CDR1 SGHVS and CDR2 FQNEAQ. This CDR3 is built from 17 residues. J was trimmed by 4 bases and V by 0 bases; bases with no gene match: 12. This receptor was taken from a woman aged 65 to 85 with COVID-19, enrolled during active disease. The V and J genes are TRBV7-8 and TRBJ2-7; 7 bases are shared with TRBD1. Sequencing was done on a sample of peripheral blood. CDR3 DNA: TGTGCCAGCAGCTTAGCGGTTGGTGGGACAGACCGGTACGAGCAGTACTTC. It is translated as CASSLAVGGTDRYEQYF.